This T cell receptor (beta chain) comes out of a study of control samples from healthy donors and cancer patients. Sequencing was performed with immunoSEQ multiplex PCR; in TCRdb, only in-frame clones are kept and a portion is missing. The table records about 130,000 clones, about 88% of them present only once. The CDR3 runs to 14 residues. V was shortened by 5 bases and J by 6 bases, with 16 bases between the two germline ends. CDR1 is GTSNPN and CDR2 is SVGIG in the germline V gene (reference sequence). The sequence was obtained from a man aged 50-59 years in good health. The sequencing input was blood. The chain joins TRBV30 to TRBJ2-2; perhaps TRBD2 as D (5 bases). In DNA, the CDR3 is TGTGCCTGGGTGGGGAGCAGTGTGTCCGGGGAGCTGTTTTTT. Amino acid sequence: CAWVGSSVSGELFF.